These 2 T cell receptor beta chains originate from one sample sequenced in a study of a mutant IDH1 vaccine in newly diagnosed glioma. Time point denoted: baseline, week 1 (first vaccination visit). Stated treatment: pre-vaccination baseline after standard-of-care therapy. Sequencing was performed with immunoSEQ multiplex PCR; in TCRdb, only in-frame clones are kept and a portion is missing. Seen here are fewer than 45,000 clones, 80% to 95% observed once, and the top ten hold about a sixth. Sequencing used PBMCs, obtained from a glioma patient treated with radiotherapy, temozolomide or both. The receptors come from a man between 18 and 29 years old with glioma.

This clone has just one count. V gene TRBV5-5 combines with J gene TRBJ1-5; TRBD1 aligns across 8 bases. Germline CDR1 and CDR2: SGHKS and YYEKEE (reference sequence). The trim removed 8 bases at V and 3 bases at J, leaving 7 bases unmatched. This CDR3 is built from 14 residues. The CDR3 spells CASGQGRINQPQHF. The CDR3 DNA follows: TGTGCCAGTGGACAGGGACGAATCAATCAGCCCCAGCATTTT.

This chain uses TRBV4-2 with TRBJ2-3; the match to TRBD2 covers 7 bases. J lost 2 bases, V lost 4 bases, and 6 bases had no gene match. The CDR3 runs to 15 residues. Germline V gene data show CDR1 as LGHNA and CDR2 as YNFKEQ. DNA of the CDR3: TGTGCCAGCAGCCCCAGGGAGGGAGACACAGATACGCAGTATTTT. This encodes CASSPREGDTDTQYF.